In its sample, the clone carrying this T cell receptor beta chain was seen a few times. This specimen comes from a study of blood T cells in healthy people across ages. A second PCR, run for about 7 to 11 cycles, used a sample-barcoded 5' primer plus a J-beta primer mix. Each CDR3 protein gets one entry after TCRdb re-called the 5' RACE reads with MiXCR. The table shows roughly 930,000 distinct CDR3 sequences, with about 44% occurring only once. Trimming removed 0 bases from V and 2 bases from J, with 11 bases in between. This CDR3 contains 16 residues. The germline gives CDR1 MGHRA, CDR2 YSYEKL. This sequence was found in a man aged 25 to 40 in good health. The V gene is TRBV4-1, the J gene TRBJ2-1, with D possibly being TRBD2 (5 bases). The sequenced material came from blood. The CDR3 bases are TGCGCCAGCAGCCAAGAATCCGGGGTAGCCTACAATGAGCAGTTCTTC. Its protein is CASSQESGVAYNEQFF.